This T cell receptor (beta chain) was found in a study of cytotoxic CD8 clonotypes in ibrutinib-treated CLL. Study-wide points: A rise in clonality was seen at ibrutinib response, and a fall back toward baseline was seen at progression.

On this clone: Its antigen is not identified.

The CDR3 covers 14 residues. The germline V gene has CDR1 MNHEY and CDR2 SVGAGI. Trimming shortened V by 6 bases and J by 4 bases, and 13 bases separated the two germline ends. Sequencing used immunoSEQ multiplex PCR; TCRdb keeps in-frame clones, though not all of them. Of 160,000 or so clones listed, 70% to 90% are singletons. Frozen-stored PBMCs produced approximately 2 micrograms of genomic DNA for TCR beta libraries. This TCR came from a human donor with chronic lymphocytic leukemia. J is TRBJ1-3 and V is TRBV6-5, with D perhaps TRBD1 (6 bases). The starting material was PBMCs, obtained at disease progression, from a patient treated with ibrutinib. CDR3 coding DNA: TGTGCCAGCAGACAGGGTCAGAACGGAAACACCATATATTTT. Protein product: CASRQGQNGNTIYF.